The 15 T cell receptor beta chains given below trace back to one sample, sequenced in a study of Ad26.COV2.S vaccination and SARS-CoV-2 variants. Described treatment: some 20 received Ad26.COV2.S at low or high dose, single or two shots; five or six received placebo; per-sample allocation not given. Following the first vaccine or placebo injection, samples were taken on day 63. Measured with immunoSEQ multiplex PCR; TCRdb has only the in-frame clones, and not every one. The data contain 410,000 or so clones, roughly 90% of them seen just once; the ten biggest clones take up around 1.7%. The sample was peripheral blood, taken in a trial of Ad26.COV2.S vaccine versus placebo. These receptors all stem from a person between 18 and 60 years old who received the Ad26.COV2.S COVID-19 vaccine or a placebo.

The chain joins TRBV27 to TRBJ2-2; 9 bases agree with TRBD2. CDR1 and CDR2 (germline): MNHEY, SMNVEV (reference sequence). The trim removed 3 bases at V and 4 bases at J, leaving 3 bases unmatched. The CDR3 has 15 amino acids. The CDR3 reads CASSLSGGITGELFF. In DNA form, the CDR3 reads TGTGCCAGCAGTTTGAGCGGGGGGATCACCGGGGAGCTGTTTTTT.

This chain connects TRBV27 to TRBJ2-7; 9 nucleotides align to TRBD1. The trim removed 3 bases at V and 3 bases at J, leaving 15 bases unmatched. The CDR3 has 18 residues. Germline CDR1 MNHEY, CDR2 SMNVEV (reference sequence). CDR3 residues: CASSFRPGTGFMNYEQYF. The CDR3, as DNA: TGTGCCAGCAGTTTCCGACCCGGGACAGGGTTTATGAACTACGAGCAGTACTTC.

The chain recombines TRBV10-3 with TRBJ2-5, with D unclear. The CDR3 is 14 residues long. Trimming took 1 base from V and 5 from J, leaving 11 bases between them. CDR1 and CDR2 from the germline V gene are ENHRY and SYGVKD. CDR3 DNA sequence: TGTGCCATCAGTGAGTTCCGTGGACCGGAGACCCAGTACTTC. It encodes CAISEFRGPETQYF.

The V and J genes are TRBV6-2 or TRBV6-3 and TRBJ2-5; 9 positions agree with TRBD2. Germline assignment: CDR1 MNHEY and CDR2 SVGEGT. This CDR3 is built from 15 residues. The J segment lost 3 bases and the V segment lost 5 bases, leaving 7 bases of the junction unmatched. In nucleotides, the CDR3 is TGTGCCAGCAGTACCAAGCGGGGGGTCGAAGAGACCCAGTACTTC. Protein product: CASSTKRGVEETQYF.

This chain joins TRBV7-9 and TRBJ1-1, with 8 bases aligning to TRBD1. The CDR3 is 14 residues long. CDR1 SEHNR and CDR2 FQNEAQ come from the germline V gene (reference sequence). J gave up 4 bases and V 4 bases, and 5 bases lay outside the gene matches. The CDR3 sequence: CASSYDRGVTEAFF. The CDR3 DNA reads as TGTGCCAGCAGCTATGACAGGGGCGTCACTGAAGCTTTCTTT.

A few counts support this clone. The CDR3 sequence is CASSQGGVDEQYF. The CDR3 DNA reads TGCGCCAGCAGCCAGGGAGGGGTCGACGAGCAGTACTTC. The rearrangement joins TRBV10-1 to TRBJ2-7, with 7 bases that match TRBD2. The CDR3 is 13 residues long. J gave up 5 bases and V 6 bases, and 7 bases lay outside the gene matches. Germline values: CDR1 WNHNN, CDR2 SYGVQD (reference sequence).

The rearrangement joins TRBV19 to TRBJ1-4; D may be TRBD1 (6 bases). Trimming stripped 9 bases from V and 8 bases from J, with 19 bases between. CDR1 is LNHDA and CDR2 is SQIVND in the germline V gene (reference sequence). CDR3 length equals 14 residues. The CDR3 reads CASKSGAEREKLFF. The DNA of the CDR3 is TGTGCCAGCAAGTCGGGGGCGGAACGAGAAAAACTGTTTTTT.

The V and J genes are TRBV6-6 and TRBJ1-5, with D possibly TRBD1 on 5 matching bases. This CDR3 is built from 15 residues. The V and J ends lost 2 bases and 7 bases respectively, with 15 bases between them. CDR1 is MNHNY, CDR2 SVGAGI, per germline (reference sequence). DNA for the CDR3: TGTGCCAGCAGTTACGATTTCCCGGGGGACCAGCCCCAGCATTTT. Amino acid sequence: CASSYDFPGDQPQHF.

This clone occurred many times. The chain couples TRBV11-2 to TRBJ2-7; 16 positions agree with TRBD2. CDR1 is SGHAT and CDR2 is FQNNGV in the germline V gene. Trimming took 7 bases from V and 0 from J; bases not matched to a gene: 6. The CDR3 covers 17 residues. This chain's CDR3 is CASTGTSGGESSYEQYF. The CDR3 DNA is TGTGCCAGCACCGGGACTAGCGGGGGGGAGAGCTCCTACGAGCAGTACTTC. Full variable domain (remainder filled in from reference TRBV11-2 and TRBJ2-7): EAGVAQSPRYKIIEKRQSVAFWCNPISGHATLYWYQQILGQGPKLLIQFQNNGVVDDSQLPKDRFSAERLKGVDSTLKIQPAKLEDSAVYLCASTGTSGGESSYEQYFGPGTRLTVT.

The J gene is TRBJ2-2, the V gene TRBV6-2 or TRBV6-3, with D perhaps matching TRBD1 (6 bases). This CDR3 region has 14 residues. V gave up 3 bases and J gave up 4 bases, with 9 bases separating them. Germline V gene data show CDR1 as MNHEY and CDR2 as SVGEGT. The CDR3 region is CASSYIRGTGELFF. The DNA of the CDR3 is TGTGCCAGCAGTTATATCAGGGGCACCGGGGAGCTGTTTTTT.

The V and J genes are TRBV2 and TRBJ2-5, with TRBD2 matching over 9 bases. CDR3 length: 14 residues. Germline loops: CDR1 SNHLY, CDR2 FYNNEI. With 8 bases clipped from V and 7 bases from J, the junction kept 11 bases outside the gene matches. CDR3 loop: CASGSAGGPGTQYF. CDR3 in DNA: TGTGCCAGCGGTTCGGCGGGGGGGCCCGGGACCCAGTACTTC.

This chain links TRBV13 with TRBJ1-4, with D possibly being TRBD1 (5 bases). CDR3 length: 15 amino acids. In germline, CDR1 is PRHDT, CDR2 FYEKMQ (reference sequence). V was shortened by 2 bases and J by 10 bases, with 17 bases between the two germline ends. The CDR3 nucleotides are TGTGCCAGCAGCTTAAGCTTCCAGGGCCGAAGAAAACTGTTTTTT. Its protein is CASSLSFQGRRKLFF.

This chain uses TRBV5-1 with TRBJ1-1; D is possibly TRBD1 (6 bases). V gave up 5 bases and J gave up 3 bases, with 8 bases separating them. The CDR3 has 12 amino acids. The germline V gene has CDR1 SGHRS and CDR2 YFSETQ. In DNA, the CDR3 is TGCGCCAGCAGGACAGGTGACACTGAAGCTTTCTTT. As protein: CASRTGDTEAFF.

The V gene is TRBV30, the J gene TRBJ2-1; the match to TRBD2 covers 11 bases. The V gene end was trimmed by 1 base and the J gene end by 10 bases; junction bases not matched to a gene: 3. The CDR3 length is 13 residues. Germline V lookup: CDR1 GTSNPN, CDR2 SVGIG (reference sequence). CDR3 coding DNA: TGTGCCTGGAGTGCCACTAGCGGGGGCGAGCAGTTCTTC. It codes for CAWSATSGGEQFF. Variable domain in full (rest from reference TRBV30 and TRBJ2-1): SQTIHQWPATLVQPVGSPLSLECTVEGTSNPNLYWYRQAAGRGLQLLFYSVGIGQISSEVPQNLSASRPQDRQFILSSKKLLLSDSGFYLCAWSATSGGEQFFGPGTRLTVL.

The chain uses TRBV10-3 and TRBJ1-1, with D possibly being TRBD1 (6 bases). V was cut by 2 bases and J by 7 bases, with 11 bases left in between. CDR3 length: 13 amino acids. CDR1 and CDR2 from the germline V gene are ENHRY and SYGVKD. The CDR3 loop reads CAISEDRYIEAFF. Written as DNA, the CDR3 is TGTGCCATCAGTGAGGACAGGTACATTGAAGCTTTCTTT.